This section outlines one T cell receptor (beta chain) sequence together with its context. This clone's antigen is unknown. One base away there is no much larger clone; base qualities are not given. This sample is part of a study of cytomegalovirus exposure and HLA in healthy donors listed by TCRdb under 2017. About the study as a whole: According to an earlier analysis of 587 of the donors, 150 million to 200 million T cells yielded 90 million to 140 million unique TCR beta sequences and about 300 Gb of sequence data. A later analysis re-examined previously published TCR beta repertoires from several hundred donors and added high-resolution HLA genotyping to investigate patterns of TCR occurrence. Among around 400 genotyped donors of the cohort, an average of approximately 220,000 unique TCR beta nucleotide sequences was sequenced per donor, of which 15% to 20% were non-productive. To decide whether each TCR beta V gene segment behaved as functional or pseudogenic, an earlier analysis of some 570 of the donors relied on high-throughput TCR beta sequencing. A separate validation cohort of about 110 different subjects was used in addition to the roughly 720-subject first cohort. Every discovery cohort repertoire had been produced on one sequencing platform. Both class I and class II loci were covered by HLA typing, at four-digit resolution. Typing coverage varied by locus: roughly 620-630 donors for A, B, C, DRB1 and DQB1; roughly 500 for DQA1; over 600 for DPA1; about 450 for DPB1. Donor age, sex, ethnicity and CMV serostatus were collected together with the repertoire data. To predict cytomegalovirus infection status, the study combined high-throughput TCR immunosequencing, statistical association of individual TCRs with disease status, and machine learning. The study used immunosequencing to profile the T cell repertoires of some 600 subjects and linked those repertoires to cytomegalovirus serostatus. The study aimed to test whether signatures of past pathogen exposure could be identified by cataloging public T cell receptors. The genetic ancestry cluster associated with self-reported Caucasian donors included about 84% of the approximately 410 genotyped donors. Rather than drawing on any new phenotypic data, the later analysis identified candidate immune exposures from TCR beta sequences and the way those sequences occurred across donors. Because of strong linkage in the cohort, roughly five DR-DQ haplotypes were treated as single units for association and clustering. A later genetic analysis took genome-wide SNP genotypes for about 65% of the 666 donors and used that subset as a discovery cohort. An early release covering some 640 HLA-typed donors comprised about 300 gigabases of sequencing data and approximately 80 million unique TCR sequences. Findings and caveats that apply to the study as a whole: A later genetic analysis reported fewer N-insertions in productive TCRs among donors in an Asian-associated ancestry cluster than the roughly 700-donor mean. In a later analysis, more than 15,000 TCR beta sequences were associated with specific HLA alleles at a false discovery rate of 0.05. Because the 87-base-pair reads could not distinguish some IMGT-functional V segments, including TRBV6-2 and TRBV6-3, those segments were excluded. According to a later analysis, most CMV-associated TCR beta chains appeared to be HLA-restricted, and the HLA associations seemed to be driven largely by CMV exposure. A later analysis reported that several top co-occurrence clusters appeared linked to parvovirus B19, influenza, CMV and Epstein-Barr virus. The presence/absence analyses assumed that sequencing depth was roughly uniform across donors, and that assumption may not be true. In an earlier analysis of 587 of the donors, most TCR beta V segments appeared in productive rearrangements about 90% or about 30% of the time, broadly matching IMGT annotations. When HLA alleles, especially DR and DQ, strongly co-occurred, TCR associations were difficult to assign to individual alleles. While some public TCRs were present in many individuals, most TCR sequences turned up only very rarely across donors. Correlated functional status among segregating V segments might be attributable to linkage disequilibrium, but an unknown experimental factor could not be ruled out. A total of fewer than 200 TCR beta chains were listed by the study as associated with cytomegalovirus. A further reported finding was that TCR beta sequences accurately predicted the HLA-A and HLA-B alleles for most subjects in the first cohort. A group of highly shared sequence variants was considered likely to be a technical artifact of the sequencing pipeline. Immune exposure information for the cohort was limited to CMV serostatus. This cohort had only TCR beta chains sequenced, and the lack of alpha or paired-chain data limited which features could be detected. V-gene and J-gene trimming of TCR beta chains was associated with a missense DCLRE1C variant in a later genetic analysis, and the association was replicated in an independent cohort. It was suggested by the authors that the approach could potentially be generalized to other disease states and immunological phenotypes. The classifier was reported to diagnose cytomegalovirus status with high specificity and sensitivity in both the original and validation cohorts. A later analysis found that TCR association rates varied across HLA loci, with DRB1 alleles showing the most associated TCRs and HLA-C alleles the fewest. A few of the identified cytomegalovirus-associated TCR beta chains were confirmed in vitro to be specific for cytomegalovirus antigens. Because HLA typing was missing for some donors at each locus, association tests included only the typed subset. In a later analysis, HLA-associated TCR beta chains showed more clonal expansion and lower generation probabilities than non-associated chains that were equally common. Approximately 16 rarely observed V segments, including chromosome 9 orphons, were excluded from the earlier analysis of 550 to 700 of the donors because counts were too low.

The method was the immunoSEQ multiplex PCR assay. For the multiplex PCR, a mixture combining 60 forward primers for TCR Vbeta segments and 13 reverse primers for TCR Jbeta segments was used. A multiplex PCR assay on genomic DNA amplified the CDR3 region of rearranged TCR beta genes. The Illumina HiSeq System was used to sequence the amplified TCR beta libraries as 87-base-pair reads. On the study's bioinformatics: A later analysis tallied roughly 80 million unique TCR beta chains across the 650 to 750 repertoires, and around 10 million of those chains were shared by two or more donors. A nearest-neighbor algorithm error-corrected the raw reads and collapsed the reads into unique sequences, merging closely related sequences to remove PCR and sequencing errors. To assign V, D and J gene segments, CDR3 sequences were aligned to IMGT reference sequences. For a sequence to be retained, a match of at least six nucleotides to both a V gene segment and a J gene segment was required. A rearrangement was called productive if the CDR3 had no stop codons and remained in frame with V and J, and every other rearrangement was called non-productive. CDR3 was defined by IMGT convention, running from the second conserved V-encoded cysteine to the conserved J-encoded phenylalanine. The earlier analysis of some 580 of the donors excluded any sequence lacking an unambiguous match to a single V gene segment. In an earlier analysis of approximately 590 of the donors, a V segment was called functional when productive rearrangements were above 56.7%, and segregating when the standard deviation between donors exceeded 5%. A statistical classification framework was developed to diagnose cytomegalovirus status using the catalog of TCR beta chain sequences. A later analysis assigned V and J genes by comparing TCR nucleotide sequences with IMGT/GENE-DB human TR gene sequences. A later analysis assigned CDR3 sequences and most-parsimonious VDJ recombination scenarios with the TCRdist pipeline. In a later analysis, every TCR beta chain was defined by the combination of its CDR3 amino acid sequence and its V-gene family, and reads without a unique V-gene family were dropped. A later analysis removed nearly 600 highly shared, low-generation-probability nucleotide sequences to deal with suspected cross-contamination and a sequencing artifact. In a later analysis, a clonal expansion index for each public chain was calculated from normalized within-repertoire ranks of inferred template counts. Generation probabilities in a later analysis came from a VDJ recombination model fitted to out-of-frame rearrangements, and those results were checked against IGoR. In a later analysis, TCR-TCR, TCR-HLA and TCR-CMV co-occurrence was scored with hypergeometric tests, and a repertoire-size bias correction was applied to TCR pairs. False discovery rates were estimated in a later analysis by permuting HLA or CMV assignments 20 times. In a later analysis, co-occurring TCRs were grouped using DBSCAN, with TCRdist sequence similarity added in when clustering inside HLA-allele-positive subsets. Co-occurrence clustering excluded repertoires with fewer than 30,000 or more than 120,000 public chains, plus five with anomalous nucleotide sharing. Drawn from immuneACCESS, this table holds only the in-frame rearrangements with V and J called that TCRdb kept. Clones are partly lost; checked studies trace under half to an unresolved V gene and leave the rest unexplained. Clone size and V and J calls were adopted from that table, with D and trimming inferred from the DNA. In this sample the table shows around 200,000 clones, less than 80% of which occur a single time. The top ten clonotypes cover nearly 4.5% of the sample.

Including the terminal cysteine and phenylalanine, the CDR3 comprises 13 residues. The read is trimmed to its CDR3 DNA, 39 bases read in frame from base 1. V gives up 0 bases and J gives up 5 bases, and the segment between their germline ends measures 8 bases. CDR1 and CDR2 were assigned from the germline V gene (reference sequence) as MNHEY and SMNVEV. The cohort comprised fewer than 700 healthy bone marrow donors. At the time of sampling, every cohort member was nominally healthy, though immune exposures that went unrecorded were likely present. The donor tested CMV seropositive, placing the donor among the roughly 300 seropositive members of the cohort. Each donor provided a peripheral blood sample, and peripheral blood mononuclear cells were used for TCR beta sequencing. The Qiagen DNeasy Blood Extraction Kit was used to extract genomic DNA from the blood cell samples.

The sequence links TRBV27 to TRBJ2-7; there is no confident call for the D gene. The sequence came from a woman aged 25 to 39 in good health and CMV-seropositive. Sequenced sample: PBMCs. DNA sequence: TGTGCCAGCAGTTTATCGCGGAATCACGAGCAGTACTTC. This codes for CASSLSRNHEQYF.